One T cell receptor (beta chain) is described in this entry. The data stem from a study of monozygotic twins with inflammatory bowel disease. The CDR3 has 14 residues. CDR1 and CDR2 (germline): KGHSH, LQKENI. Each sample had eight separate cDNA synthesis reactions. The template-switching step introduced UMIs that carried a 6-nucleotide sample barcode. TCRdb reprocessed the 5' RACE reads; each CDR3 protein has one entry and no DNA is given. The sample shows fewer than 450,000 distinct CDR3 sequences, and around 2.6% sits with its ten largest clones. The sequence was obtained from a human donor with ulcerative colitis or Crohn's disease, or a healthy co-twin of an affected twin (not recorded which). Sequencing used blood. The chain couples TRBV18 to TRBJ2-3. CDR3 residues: CASSPRQLADTQYF.